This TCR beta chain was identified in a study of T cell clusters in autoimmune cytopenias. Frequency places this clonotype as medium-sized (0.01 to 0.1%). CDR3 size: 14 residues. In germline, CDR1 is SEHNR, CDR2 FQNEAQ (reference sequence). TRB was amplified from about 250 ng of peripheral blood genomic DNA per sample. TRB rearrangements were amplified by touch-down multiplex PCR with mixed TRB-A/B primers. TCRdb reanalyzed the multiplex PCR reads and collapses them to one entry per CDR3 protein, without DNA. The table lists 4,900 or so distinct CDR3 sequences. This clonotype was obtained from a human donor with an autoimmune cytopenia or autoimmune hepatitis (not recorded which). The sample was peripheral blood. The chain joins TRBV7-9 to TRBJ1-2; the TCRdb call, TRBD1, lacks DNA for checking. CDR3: CASKRDSTNYGYTF.